A single sample gave rise to the 15 T cell receptor beta chains below, sequenced in a study of cytomegalovirus exposure and HLA in healthy donors. PCR used 60 Vbeta primers and 13 Jbeta primers. The data were produced by immunoSEQ multiplex PCR, yet TCRdb's version contains in-frame clones alone and is incomplete. This sample has roughly 140,000 clones, with around 82% found just once. The sequencing sample was made of PBMCs. These receptors were taken from a middle-aged man in good health and CMV-seropositive.

V is TRBV7-9 and J is TRBJ2-3; no clear D gene. Germline CDR1 SEHNR, CDR2 FQNEAQ (reference sequence). Trimming pared 5 bases from V and 2 bases from J, leaving 11 bases between. The CDR3 totals 14 residues. This CDR3 is CASSESIPTDTQYF. The CDR3 region has the DNA TGTGCCAGCAGCGAGAGTATACCCACAGATACGCAGTATTTT.

The V and J genes are TRBV7-6 and TRBJ2-3; no reliable D call. Germline CDR1 SGHVS, CDR2 FNYEAQ. This CDR3 region has 14 residues. Trimming shortened V by 0 bases and J by 0 bases, and 4 bases separated the two germline ends. The CDR3 here is CASSLALSTDTQYF. The CDR3 nucleotides are TGTGCCAGCAGCTTAGCCCTGAGCACAGATACGCAGTATTTT. Variable domain in full (rest from reference TRBV7-6 and TRBJ2-3): GAGVSQSPRYKVTKRGQDVALRCDPISGHVSLYWYRQALGQGPEFLTYFNYEAQQDKSGLPNDRFSAERPEGSISTLTIQRTEQRDSAMYRCASSLALSTDTQYFGPGTRLTVL.

The rearrangement joins TRBV7-6 to TRBJ2-2; D unresolved. Germline lookup yields CDR1 SGHVS and CDR2 FNYEAQ. The CDR3 totals 14 residues. The V gene lost 2 bases and the J gene lost 5 bases, with 9 bases spanning the gap. CDR3 in DNA: TGTGCCAGCAGCTTAACCGGGTTAACCGGGGAGCTGTTTTTT. Its translation: CASSLTGLTGELFF.

This sequence joins TRBV5-8 and TRBJ1-5; D perhaps matches TRBD1 (6 bases). The V and J ends lost 3 bases and 3 bases respectively, with 19 bases between them. CDR3 size: 17 residues. CDR1 and CDR2 (germline): SGHTS, YDEGEE. The CDR3 protein is CASSSYRERLDNQPQHF. The CDR3, as DNA: TGTGCCAGCAGCTCTTACAGGGAACGGTTAGACAATCAGCCCCAGCATTTT. The full variable domain, with the rest looked up from reference TRBV5-8 and TRBJ1-5, is EAGVTQSPTHLIKTRGQQATLRCSPISGHTSVYWYQQALGLGLQFLLWYDEGEERNRGNFPPRFSGRQFPNYSSELNVNALELEDSALYLCASSSYRERLDNQPQHFGDGTRLSIL.

A word on this clone: Distinct nucleotide sequences in the sample also encode this CDR3. J is TRBJ2-3 and V is TRBV18; tentative D call: TRBD1 (5 bases). V dropped 3 bases and J dropped 2 bases, with 9 bases sitting between them. The CDR3 runs to 14 residues. Germline V gene data show CDR1 as KGHSH and CDR2 as LQKENI. In DNA form, the CDR3 reads TGTGCCAGCTCACCCCAGGGTAACACAGATACGCAGTATTTT. It yields the protein CASSPQGNTDTQYF.

This clone was detected only a few times. The CDR3 protein is CASTRTGVGPQHF. CDR3 in DNA: TGTGCCAGCACCAGGACAGGGGTCGGGCCCCAGCATTTT. This chain uses TRBV7-2 with TRBJ1-5, with 9 bases aligning to TRBD1. The trim removed 7 bases at V and 9 bases at J, leaving 7 bases unmatched. The CDR3 spans 13 residues. Germline CDR1 SGHTA, CDR2 FQGNSA. Variable domain in full (rest from reference TRBV7-2 and TRBJ1-5): GAGVSQSPSNKVTEKGKDVELRCDPISGHTALYWYRQSLGQGLEFLIYFQGNSAPDKSGLPSDRFSAERTGGSVSTLTIQRTQQEDSAVYLCASTRTGVGPQHFGDGTRLSIL.

With regard to this clone: Distinct nucleotide sequences in the sample also encode this CDR3. The chain carries TRBV5-1 and TRBJ1-2, with D unresolved. This CDR3 is built from 13 residues. V lost 0 bases, J lost 4 bases, and 7 bases lay in between. In germline, CDR1 is SGHRS, CDR2 YFSETQ. The CDR3 is CASSLADSYGYTF. The CDR3 DNA follows: TGCGCCAGCAGCTTGGCTGACTCCTATGGCTACACCTTC.

The rearrangement links TRBV5-6 to TRBJ2-7; 9 positions match TRBD1. Germline lookup yields CDR1 SGHDT and CDR2 YYEEEE. Losses at the gene ends were 4 bases for V and 2 bases for J; bases not matched to a gene: 4. This CDR3 contains 14 residues. CDR3 loop: CASSRDRGTYEQYF. CDR3 DNA: TGTGCCAGCAGCCGCGACAGGGGGACCTACGAGCAGTACTTC.

This chain uses TRBV4-3 with TRBJ2-4; weak D call: TRBD2 (6 bases). The CDR3 contains 13 residues. The germline CDR1 and CDR2 sequences are LGHNA and YSLEER. Trimming shortened V by 0 bases and J by 10 bases, and 10 bases separated the two germline ends. CDR3 region: CASSQDFREIQYF. The DNA of the CDR3 is TGCGCCAGCAGCCAAGATTTTCGGGAGATTCAGTACTTC.

The chain links TRBV7-9 to TRBJ2-2; 12 positions agree with TRBD2. Trimming cost V 4 bases and J 6 bases; bases outside gene matches: 6. The V gene's germline CDR1 is SEHNR and CDR2 FQNEAQ (reference sequence). CDR3 length equals 16 residues. The CDR3 region is CASSSSSGRAPGELFF. In nucleotides, the CDR3 is TGTGCCAGCAGCTCCTCTAGCGGGAGGGCCCCCGGGGAGCTGTTTTTT.

CDR3 sequence (DNA): TGCGCCAGCAGCTTGAGCGGGACGGAGACCCAGTACTTC. This codes for CASSLSGTETQYF. The gene calls are TRBV5-1 and TRBJ2-5, with 7 bases matching TRBD2. The CDR3 has 13 residues. CDR1 is SGHRS, CDR2 YFSETQ, per germline. The V and J ends lost 1 base and 5 bases, in that order; junction bases with no gene match: 2.

The chain links TRBV27 to TRBJ1-4, with TRBD1 matching 12 bases. CDR3 length equals 17 residues. Germline CDR1 MNHEY, CDR2 SMNVEV (reference sequence). Trimming removed 5 bases from V and 1 base from J; junction bases left unmatched: 5. CDR3 nucleotide sequence: TGTGCCAGCAGTCCTCGGGACAGGGGGCTAACTAATGAAAAACTGTTTTTT. Its protein is CASSPRDRGLTNEKLFF.

The chain carries TRBV18 and TRBJ2-7; 7 bases are shared with TRBD1. V shed 4 bases, J shed 2 bases, and the junction held 8 bases outside the gene matches. The CDR3 spans 15 residues. CDR1 is KGHSH and CDR2 is LQKENI in the germline V gene. Written as DNA, the CDR3 is TGTGCCAGCTCACTGGGACAGTCGCAGACCTACGAGCAGTACTTC. Translating gives CASSLGQSQTYEQYF.

Remarks on this clone: Distinct nucleotide sequences in the sample also encode this CDR3. The chain carries TRBV29-1 and TRBJ1-2; perhaps TRBD1 as D (6 bases). In germline, CDR1 is SQVTM, CDR2 ANQGSEA. The ends were cut back, 7 bases at V and 0 bases at J, with 15 bases in the middle. The CDR3 spans 14 residues. Here the CDR3 reads CSAAGTRTNYGYTF. The CDR3 region has the DNA TGCAGCGCTGCTGGGACACGGACTAACTATGGCTACACCTTC.

V usage is TRBV5-1 and J usage is TRBJ2-2; 8 nucleotides agree with TRBD2. J was trimmed by 4 bases and V by 4 bases; bases with no gene match: 6. This CDR3 has 15 residues. Germline V gene sequence: CDR1 SGHRS, CDR2 YFSETQ. The CDR3 coding sequence is TGCGCCAGCAGCCCGCCAGCGGGGGTCACCGGGGAGCTGTTTTTT. This encodes CASSPPAGVTGELFF.